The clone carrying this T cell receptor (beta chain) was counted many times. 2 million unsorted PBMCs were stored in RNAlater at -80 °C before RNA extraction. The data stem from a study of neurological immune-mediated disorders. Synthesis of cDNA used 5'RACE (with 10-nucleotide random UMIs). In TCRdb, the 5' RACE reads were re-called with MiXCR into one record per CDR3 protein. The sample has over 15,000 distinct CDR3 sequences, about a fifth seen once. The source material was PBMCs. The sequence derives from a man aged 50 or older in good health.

CDR3 protein: CASSFHGYDEQYF. CDR3 coding DNA: TGTGCCAGCAGCTTTCACGGGTATGACGAGCAGTACTTC. This chain uses TRBV7-9 with TRBJ2-7; no definite D call. V gave up 3 bases and J gave up 5 bases, with 11 bases separating them. The CDR3 consists of 13 residues. The germline V gene has CDR1 SEHNR and CDR2 FQNEAQ (reference sequence).